Shown below are 6 T cell receptor beta chains from a single sample sequenced in a study of cytomegalovirus exposure and HLA in healthy donors. Using immunoSEQ multiplex PCR, the repertoire was profiled, and TCRdb retains in-frame clones only, with some absent. The table lists approximately 88,000 clones, approximately 96% of them singletons. Sequencing was done on a sample of PBMCs. The source of these receptors is a woman aged 18-30 years in good health and CMV-seronegative.

The gene calls are TRBV28 and TRBJ2-1; 11 positions match TRBD2. Germline lookup yields CDR1 MDHEN and CDR2 SYDVKM. V lost 6 bases, J lost 8 bases, and 9 bases stayed unmatched. The CDR3 is made up of 15 amino acids. CDR3 nucleotides: TGTGCCAGCAGCCAAACTAGCGGGAGTGGGGATGAGCAGTTCTTC. This codes for CASSQTSGSGDEQFF.

This chain connects TRBV5-1 to TRBJ2-7; the match to TRBD1 covers 8 bases. CDR1 and CDR2 (germline): SGHRS, YFSETQ. After removal of 4 bases from V and 1 base from J, the junction contained 10 bases not matched to a gene. The CDR3 sequence is 16 residues long. The CDR3: CASSEGQGMASYEQYF. In DNA form, the CDR3 reads TGCGCCAGCAGCGAAGGACAGGGCATGGCATCCTACGAGCAGTACTTC.

CDR3 sequence: CASSSETGIYGYTF. For the CDR3, the DNA is TGTGCCAGCAGTTCGGAGACCGGGATATATGGCTACACCTTC. The chain combines TRBV6-6 with TRBJ1-2; D gene ambiguous. The CDR3 is 14 residues long. V lost 4 bases to trimming and J lost 5 bases, with 14 bases between them. Germline assignment: CDR1 MNHNY and CDR2 SVGAGI (reference sequence).

This CDR3 is CASSLTGVYNEQFF. Here the CDR3 DNA reads TGTGCCAGCAGTTTGACGGGGGTCTACAATGAGCAGTTCTTC. V gene TRBV27 combines with J gene TRBJ2-1; D is possibly TRBD2 (6 bases). V lost 3 bases and J 3 bases, leaving 9 bases between the germline ends. Germline CDR1 reads MNHEY; CDR2 reads SMNVEV (reference sequence). This CDR3 spans 14 amino acids.

This chain uses TRBV6-5 with TRBJ1-2; 8 nucleotides line up with TRBD1. The germline gives CDR1 MNHEY, CDR2 SVGAGI. This CDR3 has 14 amino acids. V shed 8 bases, J shed 5 bases, and the junction held 10 bases outside the gene matches. CDR3 amino acids: CASRRDRQLYGYTF. CDR3 sequence (DNA): TGTGCCAGCCGACGGGACAGGCAACTGTATGGCTACACCTTC.

This rearrangement joins TRBV1 to TRBJ2-7; the table assigns TRBD2, which was not confirmed against the DNA. TRBV1 is shown as a pseudogene. This CDR3 region has 21 residues. CDR3 DNA: TGCACCAGCAGCCAAGCTGGAACCCAAGTGAATTCAACACTATACTCCTACGAGCAGTACTTC. Amino acid sequence: CTSSQAGTQVNSTLYSYEQYF.